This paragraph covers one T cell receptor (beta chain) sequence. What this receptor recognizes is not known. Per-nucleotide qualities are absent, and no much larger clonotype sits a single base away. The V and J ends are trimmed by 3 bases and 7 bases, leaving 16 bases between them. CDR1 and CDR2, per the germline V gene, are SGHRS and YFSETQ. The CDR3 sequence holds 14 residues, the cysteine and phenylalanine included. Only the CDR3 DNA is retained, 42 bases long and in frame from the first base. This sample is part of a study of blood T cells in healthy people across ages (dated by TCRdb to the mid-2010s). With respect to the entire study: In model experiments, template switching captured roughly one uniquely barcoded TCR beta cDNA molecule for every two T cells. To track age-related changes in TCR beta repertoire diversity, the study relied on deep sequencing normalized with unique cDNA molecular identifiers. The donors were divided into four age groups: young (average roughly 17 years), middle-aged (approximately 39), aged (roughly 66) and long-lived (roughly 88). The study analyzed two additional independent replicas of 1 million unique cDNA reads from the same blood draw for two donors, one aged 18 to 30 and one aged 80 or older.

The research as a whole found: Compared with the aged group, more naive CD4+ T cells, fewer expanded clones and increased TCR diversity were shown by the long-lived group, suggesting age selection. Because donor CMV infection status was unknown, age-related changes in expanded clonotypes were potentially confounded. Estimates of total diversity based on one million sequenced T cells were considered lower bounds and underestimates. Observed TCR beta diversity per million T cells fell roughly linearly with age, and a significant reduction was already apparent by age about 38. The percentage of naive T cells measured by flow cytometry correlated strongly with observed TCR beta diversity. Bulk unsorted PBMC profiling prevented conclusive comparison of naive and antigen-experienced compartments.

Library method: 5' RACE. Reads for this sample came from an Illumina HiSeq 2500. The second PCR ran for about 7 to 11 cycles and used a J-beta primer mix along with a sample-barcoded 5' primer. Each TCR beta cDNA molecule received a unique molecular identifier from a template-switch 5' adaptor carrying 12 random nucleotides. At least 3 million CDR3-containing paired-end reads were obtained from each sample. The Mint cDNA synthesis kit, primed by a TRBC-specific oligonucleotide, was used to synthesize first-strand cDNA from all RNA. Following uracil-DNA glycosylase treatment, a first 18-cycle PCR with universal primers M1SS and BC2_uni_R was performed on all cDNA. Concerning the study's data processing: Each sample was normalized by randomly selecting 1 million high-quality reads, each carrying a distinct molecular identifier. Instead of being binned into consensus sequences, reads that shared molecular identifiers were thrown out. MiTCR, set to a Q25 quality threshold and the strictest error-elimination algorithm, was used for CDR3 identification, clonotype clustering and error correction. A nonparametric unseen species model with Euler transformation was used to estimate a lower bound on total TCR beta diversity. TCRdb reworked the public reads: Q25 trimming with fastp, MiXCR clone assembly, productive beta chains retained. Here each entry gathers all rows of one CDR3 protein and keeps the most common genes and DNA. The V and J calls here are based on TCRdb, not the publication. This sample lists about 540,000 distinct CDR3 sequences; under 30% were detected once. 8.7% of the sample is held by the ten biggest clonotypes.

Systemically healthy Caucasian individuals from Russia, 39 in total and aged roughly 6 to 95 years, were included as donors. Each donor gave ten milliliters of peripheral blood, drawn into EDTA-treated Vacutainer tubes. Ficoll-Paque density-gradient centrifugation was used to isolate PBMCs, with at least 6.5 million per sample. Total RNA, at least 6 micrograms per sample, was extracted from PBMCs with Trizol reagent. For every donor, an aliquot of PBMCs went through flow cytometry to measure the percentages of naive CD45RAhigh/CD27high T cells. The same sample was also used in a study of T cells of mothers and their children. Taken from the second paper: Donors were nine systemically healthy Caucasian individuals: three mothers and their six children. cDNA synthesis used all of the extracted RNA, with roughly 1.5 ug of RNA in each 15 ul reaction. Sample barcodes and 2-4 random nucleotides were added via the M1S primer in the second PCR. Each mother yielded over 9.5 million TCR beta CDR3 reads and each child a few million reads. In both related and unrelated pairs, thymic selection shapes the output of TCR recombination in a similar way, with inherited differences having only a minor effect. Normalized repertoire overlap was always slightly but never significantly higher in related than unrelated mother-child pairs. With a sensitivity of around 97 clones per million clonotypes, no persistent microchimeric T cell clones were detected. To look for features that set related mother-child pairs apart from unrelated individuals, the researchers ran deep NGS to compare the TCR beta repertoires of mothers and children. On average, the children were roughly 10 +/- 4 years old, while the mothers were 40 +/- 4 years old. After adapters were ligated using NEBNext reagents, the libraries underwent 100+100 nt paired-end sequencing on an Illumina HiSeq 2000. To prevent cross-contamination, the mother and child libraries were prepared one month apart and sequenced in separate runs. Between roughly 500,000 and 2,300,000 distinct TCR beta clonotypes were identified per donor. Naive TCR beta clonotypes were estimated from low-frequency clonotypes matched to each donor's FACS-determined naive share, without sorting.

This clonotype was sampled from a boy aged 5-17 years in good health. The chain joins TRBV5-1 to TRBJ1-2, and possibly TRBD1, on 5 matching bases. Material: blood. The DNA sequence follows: TGCGCCAGCAGCTGGGGGGAGACTAGGCTTGGCTACACCTTC. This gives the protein CASSWGETRLGYTF.